This paragraph reports one T cell receptor (beta chain). Its cognate antigen is unknown. This specimen comes from a study of cytomegalovirus exposure and HLA in healthy donors. Notes on the study in general: Reportedly, diagnosis of cytomegalovirus status by the classifier showed high specificity and sensitivity.

CDR1 and CDR2 (germline): MGHDK, SYGVNS. This CDR3 has 13 amino acids. Vbeta (60) and Jbeta (13) primers were used in the PCR. Some clones are missing from TCRdb's copy, which holds only in-frame ones; the method was immunoSEQ multiplex PCR. Of some 38,000 clones detected, around 68% appear once; the ten largest clones hold around 4%. The receptor's source is a middle-aged man in good health and CMV-seronegative. What was sequenced was PBMCs. The gene calls are TRBV25-1 and TRBJ2-5; 8 bases are shared with TRBD2. The assigned J gene may be wrong: the sequence end matches TRBJ2-7 better. CDR3 nucleotides: TGTGCCAGCAGCCCCCGGGGGGGCTACGAGCAGTACTTC. Translating it yields CASSPRGGYEQYF.